A selection of T cell receptor beta chains follows, all from one sample in a study of cytomegalovirus exposure and HLA in healthy donors. The protocol was immunoSEQ multiplex PCR, while the TCRdb copy is restricted to in-frame clones and leaves out a portion. This table holds some 200,000 clones, 80% to 85% found once. The specimen was PBMCs. These receptors were taken from a man aged 35-49 years in good health and CMV-seropositive. The CDR3 runs from the conserved cysteine through the conserved F or W. The D gene is left open where the match is weak. The listing skips clone size in some rows; elsewhere it reads once, few, many or a size class.

CDR3	DNA	D	V	J	size
CASRDRGQSGYGYTF	TGTGCCAGCAGGGATAGGGGACAATCGGGATATGGCTACACCTTC	NA	TRBV19	TRBJ1-2	NA
CASKATAAKNIQYF	TGTGCCAGTAAAGCGACAGCCGCCAAAAACATTCAGTACTTC	NA	TRBV19	TRBJ2-4	NA
CASIPPGRRTEAFF	TGTGCCAGCATCCCCCCGGGTCGGCGCACTGAAGCTTTCTTT	NA	TRBV28	TRBJ1-1	NA
CASSQDPQGWYEQYF	TGCGCCAGCAGCCAAGATCCTCAGGGGTGGTACGAGCAGTACTTC	NA	TRBV4-3	TRBJ2-7	NA
CASSSSGTLPTDTQYF	TGTGCCAGCAGTTCCTCCGGGACTCTTCCCACAGATACGCAGTATTTT	NA	TRBV27	TRBJ2-3	once
CAISESYESSEQFF	TGTGCCATCAGTGAGTCGTACGAAAGTAGTGAGCAGTTCTTC	NA	TRBV10-3	TRBJ2-1	few
CASSLGKEGVDEQYF	TGTGCCAGCAGTTTGGGGAAAGAAGGGGTGGACGAGCAGTACTTC	NA	TRBV6-6	TRBJ2-7	NA
CASKIGGVFVGYTF	TGTGCCAGCAAAATAGGGGGGGTTTTCGTTGGCTACACCTTC	NA	TRBV6-5	TRBJ1-2	NA
CASFPAGAQETQYF	TGTGCCAGCTTTCCAGCGGGGGCCCAAGAGACCCAGTACTTC	TRBD2	TRBV6-5	TRBJ2-5	NA
CSVEIGNGYTF	TGCAGCGTTGAAATTGGCAATGGCTACACCTTC	NA	TRBV29-1	TRBJ1-2	NA
CASRGGANQETQYF	TGTGCCAGCAGGGGTGGGGCCAACCAAGAGACCCAGTACTTC	NA	TRBV7-2	TRBJ2-5	few
CASSIVLGQGNEKLFF	TGTGCCAGTAGTATAGTATTGGGACAGGGGAATGAAAAACTGTTTTTT	TRBD1	TRBV19	TRBJ1-4	NA
CASSLAGTGGNTEAFF	TGCGCCAGCAGCTTGGCCGGGACAGGGGGGAACACTGAAGCTTTCTTT	TRBD1	TRBV5-1	TRBJ1-1	NA
CASSSRQGLYSEAFF	TGTGCCAGCAGTTCCAGACAGGGGCTCTACTCTGAAGCTTTCTTT	TRBD1	TRBV27	TRBJ1-1	NA
CASTPQGASDTQYF	TGTGCCAGTACCCCACAGGGGGCCTCAGATACGCAGTATTTT	TRBD1	TRBV19	TRBJ2-3	NA
CASSRGLGAGGSYEQYF	TGTGCCAGTAGTAGAGGTCTAGGAGCGGGGGGTTCCTACGAGCAGTACTTC	TRBD2	TRBV19	TRBJ2-7	NA
CAWSWATGSSGNTIYF	TGTGCCTGGAGTTGGGCCACAGGGAGCTCTGGAAACACCATATATTTT	NA	TRBV30	TRBJ1-3	once
CASSISGPGEGNEQYF	TGTGCCAGTAGTATTTCCGGGCCAGGGGAAGGAAACGAGCAGTACTTC	NA	TRBV19	TRBJ2-7	few
CAWSVAGVPDTQYF	TGTGCCTGGAGTGTAGCGGGGGTCCCAGATACGCAGTATTTT	TRBD2	TRBV30	TRBJ2-3	NA
CASSLRDSSYEQYF	TGTGCCAGCAGCTTACGGGACAGCTCCTACGAGCAGTACTTC	TRBD1	TRBV7-2	TRBJ2-7	NA
CASSQDGGQGYEQYF	TGCGCCAGCAGCCAAGACGGGGGACAGGGGTACGAGCAGTACTTC	TRBD1	TRBV4-3	TRBJ2-7	NA
CASSMGVEQYF	TGTGCCAGCAGCATGGGAGTCGAGCAGTACTTC	NA	TRBV7-2	TRBJ2-7	NA
CAWTPGTPRAFF	TGTGCCTGGACACCCGGGACTCCTAGAGCTTTCTTT	NA	TRBV30	TRBJ1-1	NA
CATNLLAGGGTGELFF	TGTGCCACCAACCTCCTAGCGGGGGGCGGCACCGGGGAGCTGTTTTTT	TRBD2	TRBV27	TRBJ2-2	NA
CSAWDRPYTEAFF	TGCAGCGCTTGGGACAGACCCTACACTGAAGCTTTCTTT	TRBD1	TRBV29-1	TRBJ1-1	NA
CASSLRRGEAYEQYF	TGTGCCAGCAGCTTACGGCGCGGGGAGGCCTACGAGCAGTACTTC	NA	TRBV7-9	TRBJ2-7	NA
CASSLGSGGFTDTQYF	TGTGCCAGCAGCTTAGGTAGCGGGGGGTTCACAGATACGCAGTATTTT	TRBD2	TRBV7-6	TRBJ2-3	NA
CASSWGQRYGYTF	TGTGCCAGCAGCTGGGGACAGCGCTATGGCTACACCTTC	TRBD1	TRBV6-5	TRBJ1-2	NA
CASSDSVNTEAFF	TGTGCCAGCAGCGACAGTGTGAACACTGAAGCTTTCTTT	NA	TRBV25-1	TRBJ1-1	NA
CASSSGLAGRTDTQYF	TGCGCCAGCAGCTCAGGACTAGCGGGACGCACAGATACGCAGTATTTT	TRBD2	TRBV5-1	TRBJ2-3	NA
CASSYQHRDPDTQYF	TGTGCCAGCAGCTACCAGCACAGGGACCCAGATACGCAGTATTTT	NA	TRBV5-6	TRBJ2-3	NA
CASSDRGPHEQYF	TGCGCCAGCAGCGACAGGGGGCCCCACGAGCAGTACTTC	TRBD1	TRBV5-1	TRBJ2-7	NA
CASSLVGGETVQGAFF	TGTGCCAGCAGCTTAGTAGGGGGGGAGACAGTCCAGGGAGCTTTCTTT	NA	TRBV7-2	TRBJ1-1	NA
CAGSERVQGDTGELFF	TGTGCCGGTAGCGAGAGGGTCCAGGGGGACACCGGGGAGCTGTTTTTT	TRBD1	TRBV19	TRBJ2-2	NA
CASSQASALYGYTF	TGTGCCAGCAGTCAGGCATCCGCGCTCTATGGCTACACCTTC	NA	TRBV27	TRBJ1-2	NA
CASSYLLAGGTDTQYF	TGTGCCAGCAGTTACTTGCTAGCGGGGGGCACAGATACGCAGTATTTT	TRBD2	TRBV6-5	TRBJ2-3	NA
CASSFSGGGYTF	TGTGCCAGCAGTTTTTCAGGTGGTGGCTACACCTTC	NA	TRBV27	TRBJ1-2	NA
CASIGAGGSYEQYF	TGTGCCAGCATCGGGGCAGGGGGCTCCTACGAGCAGTACTTC	TRBD1	TRBV25-1	TRBJ2-7	NA
CASSLQGNYEQYF	TGTGCCAGCAGCTTACAGGGCAACTACGAGCAGTACTTC	NA	TRBV7-9	TRBJ2-7	NA
CASSLFDSEKLFF	TGTGCCAGCAGTTTATTTGACAGCGAAAAACTGTTTTTT	NA	TRBV27	TRBJ1-4	once
CASSPRRGLAGVSTDTQYF	TGTGCCAGCTCACCACGGAGGGGACTAGCGGGTGTTAGCACAGATACGCAGTATTTT	TRBD2	TRBV18	TRBJ2-3	NA
CATSRQGKVNEQFF	TGTGCCACCTCACGTCAGGGGAAGGTCAATGAGCAGTTCTTC	NA	TRBV6-5	TRBJ2-1	few
CASGELASGNTIYF	TGTGCCAGCGGGGAGTTGGCCTCTGGAAACACCATATATTTT	NA	TRBV6-1	TRBJ1-3	NA
CSVGQVYGYTF	TGCAGCGTTGGCCAGGTCTATGGCTACACCTTC	NA	TRBV29-1	TRBJ1-2	NA